This T cell receptor (beta chain) was documented in a study of cytomegalovirus exposure and HLA in healthy donors. Notes on the study in general: The authors listed around 150 TCR beta chains as cytomegalovirus-associated.

This CDR3 spans 12 amino acids. The germline V gene encodes CDR1 MNHNS and CDR2 SASEGT. V lost 1 base, J lost 7 bases, and 8 bases lay in between. Concerning this clone: Its specificity is unknown.

13 Jbeta primers and 60 Vbeta primers were used for the PCR. The protocol was immunoSEQ multiplex PCR, while the TCRdb copy is restricted to in-frame clones and leaves out a portion. The sample consists of around 150,000 clones, roughly 80% of them appearing once. The source is a man aged 35 to 55 in good health and CMV-seronegative. The V and J genes are TRBV6-1 and TRBJ2-7; D is ambiguous. Material: PBMCs. CDR3 protein: CASSEVEEEQYF. The CDR3 nucleotides are TGTGCCAGCAGTGAAGTAGAGGAGGAGCAGTACTTC.